At least ten counts were recorded for the clone carrying this TCR beta chain. Its antigen is not known. The V end was cut by 3 bases, the J end by 7 bases, with 21 bases between. Looked up from germline, CDR1 is DFQATT and CDR2 is SNEGSKA (reference sequence). There are 15 residues in the CDR3. The data originate from a study of blood T cells in healthy people across ages. Study-level background: The template switching approach captured approximately one barcoded beta molecule for every two T cells. Study-wide points: Using unsorted PBMCs precluded a conclusive naive versus antigen-experienced comparison. Across the age range, TCR beta diversity per million T cells fell in a roughly linear way.

Through a sample-barcoded 5' primer and a J-beta primer mix, a second PCR was run for roughly 7 to 11 cycles. TCRdb passed the 5' RACE reads through MiXCR, listing each CDR3 protein once. The sample lists around 850,000 distinct CDR3 sequences, 35% to 40% occurring once. Sequences were obtained from blood. The chain links TRBV20-1 to TRBJ1-2; D is possibly TRBD1 (6 bases). The receptor's source is a man aged 18 to 30 in good health. The CDR3 protein is CSASLTGFGVGGYTF. The CDR3 bases are TGCAGTGCTAGTTTAACAGGGTTTGGTGTCGGTGGCTACACCTTC.